The next 30 T cell receptor beta chains were all read from a single sample in a study of T cells after yellow fever vaccination. TCRdb recomputed calls from the 5' RACE reads with MiXCR, one row per CDR3 protein. This repertoire shows some 300,000 distinct CDR3 sequences, roughly 7.5% found once; its top ten account for roughly 18%. This specimen was PBMCs, taken more than 40 days after the first yellow fever vaccination. The source of these receptors is a man in his late teens or twenties who received the YFV17D yellow fever vaccine.

The chain has TRBV11-2 and TRBJ2-7, with TRBD1 as a possible D gene (6 bases). The CDR3 runs to 15 residues. Trimming stripped 0 bases from V and 0 bases from J, with 9 bases between. Germline CDR1 and CDR2: SGHAT and FQNNGV. The CDR3 reads CASSLEGQSSYEQYF. CDR3 DNA: TGTGCCAGCAGCTTAGAAGGACAGAGCTCCTACGAGCAGTACTTC.

The rearrangement links TRBV6-5 to TRBJ1-1, with TRBD1 as a possible D gene (5 bases). V was trimmed by 2 bases and J by 0 bases, leaving 7 bases between them. Looked up from germline, CDR1 is MNHEY and CDR2 is SVGAGI. CDR3 length: 14 residues. The CDR3 loop is CASSYTGVNTEAFF. DNA for the CDR3: TGTGCCAGCAGTTACACAGGTGTGAACACTGAAGCTTTCTTT.

This clonotype was recorded a few times. V is TRBV5-1 and J is TRBJ2-7; tentative D call: TRBD2 (5 bases). This CDR3 has 16 amino acids. The germline V gene has CDR1 SGHRS and CDR2 YFSETQ. Trimming removed 0 bases from V and 5 bases from J, with 18 bases in between. The CDR3 sequence: CASSLGLLTGFDEQYV. The CDR3 DNA follows: TGCGCCAGCAGCTTGGGACTATTGACCGGATTCGACGAGCAGTACGTC.

The rearrangement uses TRBV28 and TRBJ2-6; D is uncertain. V was trimmed by 6 bases and J by 1 base, leaving 7 bases between them. Germline lookup yields CDR1 MDHEN and CDR2 SYDVKM. The CDR3 is 14 residues long. The chain's CDR3 is CASRVGSGANVLTF. The CDR3 DNA reads TGTGCCAGCAGGGTTGGGTCTGGGGCCAACGTCCTGACTTTC. The variable domain in full, completed from reference TRBV28 and TRBJ2-6, reads DVKVTQSSRYLVKRTGEKVFLECVQDMDHENMFWYRQDPGLGLRLIYFSYDVKMKEKGDIPEGYSVSREKKERFSLILESASTNQTSMYLCASRVGSGANVLTFGAGSRLTVL.

This chain links TRBV5-1 with TRBJ1-1; D might be TRBD1 (6 bases). The CDR3 contains 15 residues. Germline assignment: CDR1 SGHRS and CDR2 YFSETQ. Trimming took off 1 base at V and 3 bases at J, with 13 bases between the two ends. CDR3 residues: CASSLQGRVDTEAFF. The DNA of the CDR3 is TGCGCCAGCAGCTTGCAGGGGCGCGTGGACACTGAAGCTTTCTTT.

V is TRBV7-2 and J is TRBJ1-1; D is undetermined. The V gene lost 5 bases and the J gene lost 8 bases, with 12 bases spanning the gap. Germline V lookup: CDR1 SGHTA, CDR2 FQGNSA. This CDR3 is 12 amino acids long. The CDR3 spells CASSQSGVEAFF. CDR3 coding DNA: TGTGCCAGCAGCCAAAGCGGGGTAGAAGCTTTCTTT.

There are many counts of this clonotype. The genes are TRBV10-3 and TRBJ1-3, with TRBD1 identical over 7 bases. In germline, CDR1 is ENHRY, CDR2 SYGVKD. The CDR3 runs 15 residues. Trimming at V came to 9 bases and at J to 0 bases, leaving 8 bases not matched to a gene. The CDR3 loop reads CAIRQGLGSGNTIYF. The CDR3 DNA is TGTGCCATAAGACAGGGTCTCGGCTCTGGAAACACCATATATTTT.

This clonotype has more than one count but fewer than ten. The chain links TRBV6-2 or TRBV6-3 to TRBJ1-1, with D uncertain. Trimming shortened V by 8 bases and J by 3 bases, and 10 bases separated the two germline ends. Per the germline V gene, CDR1 is MNHEY and CDR2 is SVGEGT. The CDR3 totals 12 residues. CDR3 DNA sequence: TGTGCCAGCGCCATCGGGGACACTGAAGCTTTCTTT. It specifies CASAIGDTEAFF.

Only a few counts were recorded for this clonotype. This sequence joins TRBV15 and TRBJ2-5; TRBD1 or TRBD2 may be the D gene (5 bases each). V was clipped by 0 bases and J by 5 bases, with 13 bases between them. Per germline, CDR1 LNHNV and CDR2 YYDKDF (reference sequence). CDR3 length: 15 amino acids. The CDR3 spells CATSRDPGTRETQYF. CDR3 bases: TGTGCCACCAGCAGAGATCCGGGGACCCGGGAGACCCAGTACTTC.

CDR3 protein: CASSFYSLYNEQFF. CDR3 in DNA: TGTGCCAGCAGCTTCTACTCCTTATACAATGAGCAGTTCTTC. The chain has TRBV7-9 and TRBJ2-1; D is unresolved. Trimming took 3 bases from V and 4 from J, leaving 10 bases between them. CDR3 length: 14 residues. From germline, CDR1 is SEHNR and CDR2 FQNEAQ (reference sequence).

V usage is TRBV27 and J usage is TRBJ2-1; 12 bases line up with TRBD2. This CDR3 region has 14 residues. The germline V gene has CDR1 MNHEY and CDR2 SMNVEV (reference sequence). Germline trimming cut 6 bases from V and 9 bases from J; bases unmatched to any gene: 6. The CDR3 coding sequence is TGTGCCAGCAGCCCGACTAGCGGGGGTGTTGAGCAGTTCTTC. As protein: CASSPTSGGVEQFF.

This clonotype was counted a few times. The genes are TRBV7-3 and TRBJ2-7, with 7 positions matching TRBD2. V lost 8 bases, J lost 0 bases, and 4 bases stayed unmatched. Germline-derived CDR1 and CDR2 are SGHTA and FQGTGA. The CDR3 loop spans 13 amino acids. The DNA of the CDR3 is TGTGCCAGCGGGAGGGATAGCTCCTACGAGCAGTACTTC. Residues: CASGRDSSYEQYF.

The rearrangement uses TRBV3-1 and TRBJ2-5; D ambiguous. The CDR3 runs to 13 residues. Germline CDR1 is LGHDT and CDR2 is YNNKEL (reference sequence). Deletions cut 1 base from V and 5 bases from J, with 8 bases between. The CDR3 DNA sequence: TGTGCCAGCAGCCAAGCATCCTGGGAGACCCAGTACTTC. It yields the protein CASSQASWETQYF.

This clonotype was found many times. The CDR3 DNA is TGTGCCACCAGCAGAGATTTGGGGAAAGAGACCCAGTACTTC. Its translation: CATSRDLGKETQYF. The chain uses TRBV15 and TRBJ2-5, with no clear D. The CDR3 is 14 residues long. Germline lookup yields CDR1 LNHNV and CDR2 YYDKDF (reference sequence). With 0 bases removed from V and 3 bases from J, the gap between germline ends came to 8 bases.

This clonotype was seen many times. The chain links TRBV6-1 to TRBJ2-7; tentatively, D is TRBD1 (6 bases). Germline V lookup: CDR1 MNHNS, CDR2 SASEGT. The CDR3 is made up of 12 amino acids. Trimming removed 4 bases from V and 5 bases from J, with 9 bases in between. The DNA for the CDR3 is TGTGCCAGCAGTGTACAGGGAAACGAGCAGTACGTC. This gives the protein CASSVQGNEQYV.

This clonotype occurred a few times. In DNA, the CDR3 is TGTGCCAGTGGGGACAGGGATGAAAAACTGTTTTTT. Amino acids: CASGDRDEKLFF. V gene TRBV19 combines with J gene TRBJ1-4, with 9 bases matching TRBD1. The germline gives CDR1 LNHDA, CDR2 SQIVND (reference sequence). The trim removed 8 bases at V and 6 bases at J, leaving 1 base unmatched. This CDR3 spans 12 amino acids.

This clonotype has just a few counts. The rearrangement uses TRBV12-3 or TRBV12-4 and TRBJ2-7; 10 bases line up with TRBD1. CDR3 length: 15 residues. The trim removed 5 bases at V and 6 bases at J, leaving 10 bases unmatched. The CDR3 spells CASSGGSGQGIEQYF. The CDR3 DNA sequence: TGTGCCAGCAGTGGGGGTTCGGGACAGGGGATCGAGCAGTACTTC.

This chain links TRBV12-3 or TRBV12-4 with TRBJ2-2; possible D gene TRBD2, 5 bases. The CDR3 runs to 15 residues. Trimming removed 5 bases from V and 5 bases from J, with 15 bases in between. The CDR3 region has the DNA TGTGCCAGCAGTACGACCGAGGGAGAAACCGGGGAGCTGTTTTTT. Translation gives CASSTTEGETGELFF.

The chain combines TRBV28 with TRBJ2-1; 11 nucleotides line up with TRBD2. Germline V gene sequence: CDR1 MDHEN, CDR2 SYDVKM. CDR3 size: 14 residues. V lost 5 bases, J lost 8 bases, and 5 bases stayed unmatched. The chain's CDR3 is CASSVSGGADEQFF. CDR3 nucleotide sequence: TGTGCCAGCAGTGTTAGCGGGGGGGCGGATGAGCAGTTCTTC. The full variable domain, its missing parts supplied by reference TRBV28 and TRBJ2-1, is DVKVTQSSRYLVKRTGEKVFLECVQDMDHENMFWYRQDPGLGLRLIYFSYDVKMKEKGDIPEGYSVSREKKERFSLILESASTNQTSMYLCASSVSGGADEQFFGPGTRLTVL.

The chain couples TRBV30 to TRBJ2-3; maybe TRBD2 (5 bases). The CDR3 runs 14 residues. Between the trimmed V and J ends, which lost 4 bases and 1 base, there was a span of 12 bases. Germline CDR1 is GTSNPN and CDR2 is SVGIG (reference sequence). The CDR3 protein is CAWTQWRGTDTQYF. The DNA of the CDR3 is TGTGCCTGGACTCAGTGGCGGGGCACAGATACGCAGTATTTT.

This clonotype has more than one count but fewer than ten. This chain uses TRBV12-3 or TRBV12-4 with TRBJ2-3, with D possibly matching TRBD2 (5 bases). Trimming took off 5 bases at V and 6 bases at J, with 18 bases between the two ends. This CDR3 has 15 residues. As DNA, the CDR3 is TGTGCCAGCAGTCGACCCGGGGAAGGTGCGGATACGCAGTATTTT. Amino acids: CASSRPGEGADTQYF.

This sequence joins TRBV6-1 and TRBJ2-1, with TRBD2 matching 9 bases. This CDR3 has 15 amino acids. Germline V gene lookup returns CDR1 MNHNS and CDR2 SASEGT. With 5 bases clipped from V and 0 bases from J, the junction kept 2 bases outside the gene matches. CDR3 region: CASSPSGTSYNEQFF. DNA for the CDR3: TGTGCCAGCAGTCCTAGCGGGACCTCCTACAATGAGCAGTTCTTC.

V usage is TRBV20-1 and J usage is TRBJ1-2; TRBD1 aligns across 8 bases. In germline, CDR1 is DFQATT, CDR2 SNEGSKA (reference sequence). The ends lost 7 bases at V and 2 bases at J; junction bases unmatched: 9. This CDR3 contains 14 residues. CDR3 coding DNA: TGCAGTGTTTTGCAGGGGGCAAGGAACTATGGCTACACCTTC. Amino acids: CSVLQGARNYGYTF.

This CDR3 is CASSQLAGVTDTQYF. The CDR3 bases are TGCGCCAGCAGCCAACTAGCGGGGGTCACAGATACGCAGTATTTT. The chain couples TRBV4-3 to TRBJ2-3, with 10 nucleotides matching TRBD2. This CDR3 comprises 15 residues. V dropped 2 bases and J dropped 2; count of bases not matched to a gene: 1. Germline-derived CDR1 and CDR2 are LGHNA and YSLEER.

This clonotype appeared a few times. The CDR3 DNA sequence: TGTGCCAGCACCGGCAGTAACAAAAACTATGGCTACACCTTC. As protein: CASTGSNKNYGYTF. The chain employs TRBV12-3 or TRBV12-4 and TRBJ1-2, with D uncertain. The V and J ends lost 7 bases and 2 bases respectively, with 14 bases between them. CDR3 length: 14 residues.

This clonotype was picked up many times. The chain has TRBV9 and TRBJ1-2; D unclear. Germline CDR1 and CDR2: SGDLS and YYNGEE. V was trimmed by 4 bases and J by 3 bases, leaving 10 bases between them. CDR3 length: 13 residues. The CDR3 DNA reads TGTGCCAGCAGCCCGACCGGGGACTATGGCTACACCTTC. Translated, it gives CASSPTGDYGYTF.

The chain is built from TRBV7-6 and TRBJ1-5, with no clear D. V lost 6 bases to trimming and J lost 2 bases, with 8 bases between them. The CDR3 contains 13 residues. Germline loops: CDR1 SGHVS, CDR2 FNYEAQ. CDR3 sequence: CASSPQRNQPQHF. The CDR3 bases are TGTGCCAGCAGTCCCCAGCGCAATCAGCCCCAGCATTTT.

A few counts support this clonotype. The chain uses TRBV6-2 or TRBV6-3 and TRBJ2-6; D gene unclear. CDR1 and CDR2 (germline): MNHEY, SVGEGT. There are 15 residues in the CDR3. V shed 5 bases and J shed 0 bases, with 8 bases lying between them. DNA for the CDR3: TGTGCCAGCAGTCGCCGGGTCTCTGGGGCCAACGTCCTGACTTTC. Its protein product is CASSRRVSGANVLTF.

The rearrangement joins TRBV3-1 to TRBJ2-3, with a possible D match to TRBD1 (5 bases). The CDR3 is 14 residues long. V lost 4 bases to trimming and J lost 2 bases, with 10 bases between them. Germline V lookup: CDR1 LGHDT, CDR2 YNNKEL (reference sequence). CDR3 sequence reads: CASSPMTATDTQYF. The CDR3 DNA reads as TGTGCCAGCAGCCCAATGACAGCCACAGATACGCAGTATTTT.

This clonotype was observed a handful of times. The rearrangement links TRBV5-1 to TRBJ2-7; tentatively, D is TRBD2 (6 bases). This CDR3 spans 15 amino acids. Trimming stripped 1 base from V and 0 bases from J, with 11 bases between. Germline assignment: CDR1 SGHRS and CDR2 YFSETQ. The chain's CDR3 is CASSLTGTPSYEQYF. CDR3 in DNA: TGCGCCAGCAGCTTGACCGGGACTCCCTCCTACGAGCAGTACTTC.